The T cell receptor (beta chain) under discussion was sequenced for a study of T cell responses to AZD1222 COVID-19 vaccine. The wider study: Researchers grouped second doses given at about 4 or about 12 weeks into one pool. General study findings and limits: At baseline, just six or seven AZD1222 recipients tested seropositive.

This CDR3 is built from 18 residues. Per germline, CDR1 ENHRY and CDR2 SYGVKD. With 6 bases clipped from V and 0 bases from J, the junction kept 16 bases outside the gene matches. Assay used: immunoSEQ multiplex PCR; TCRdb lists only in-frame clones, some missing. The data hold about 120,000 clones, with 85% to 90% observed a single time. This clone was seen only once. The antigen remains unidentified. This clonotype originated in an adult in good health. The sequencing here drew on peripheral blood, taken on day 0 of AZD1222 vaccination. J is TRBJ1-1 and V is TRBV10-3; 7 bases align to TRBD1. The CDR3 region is CAISRGTAGRAMNTEAFF. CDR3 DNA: TGTGCCATCAGCCGTGGGACAGCGGGGCGGGCCATGAACACTGAAGCTTTCTTT.